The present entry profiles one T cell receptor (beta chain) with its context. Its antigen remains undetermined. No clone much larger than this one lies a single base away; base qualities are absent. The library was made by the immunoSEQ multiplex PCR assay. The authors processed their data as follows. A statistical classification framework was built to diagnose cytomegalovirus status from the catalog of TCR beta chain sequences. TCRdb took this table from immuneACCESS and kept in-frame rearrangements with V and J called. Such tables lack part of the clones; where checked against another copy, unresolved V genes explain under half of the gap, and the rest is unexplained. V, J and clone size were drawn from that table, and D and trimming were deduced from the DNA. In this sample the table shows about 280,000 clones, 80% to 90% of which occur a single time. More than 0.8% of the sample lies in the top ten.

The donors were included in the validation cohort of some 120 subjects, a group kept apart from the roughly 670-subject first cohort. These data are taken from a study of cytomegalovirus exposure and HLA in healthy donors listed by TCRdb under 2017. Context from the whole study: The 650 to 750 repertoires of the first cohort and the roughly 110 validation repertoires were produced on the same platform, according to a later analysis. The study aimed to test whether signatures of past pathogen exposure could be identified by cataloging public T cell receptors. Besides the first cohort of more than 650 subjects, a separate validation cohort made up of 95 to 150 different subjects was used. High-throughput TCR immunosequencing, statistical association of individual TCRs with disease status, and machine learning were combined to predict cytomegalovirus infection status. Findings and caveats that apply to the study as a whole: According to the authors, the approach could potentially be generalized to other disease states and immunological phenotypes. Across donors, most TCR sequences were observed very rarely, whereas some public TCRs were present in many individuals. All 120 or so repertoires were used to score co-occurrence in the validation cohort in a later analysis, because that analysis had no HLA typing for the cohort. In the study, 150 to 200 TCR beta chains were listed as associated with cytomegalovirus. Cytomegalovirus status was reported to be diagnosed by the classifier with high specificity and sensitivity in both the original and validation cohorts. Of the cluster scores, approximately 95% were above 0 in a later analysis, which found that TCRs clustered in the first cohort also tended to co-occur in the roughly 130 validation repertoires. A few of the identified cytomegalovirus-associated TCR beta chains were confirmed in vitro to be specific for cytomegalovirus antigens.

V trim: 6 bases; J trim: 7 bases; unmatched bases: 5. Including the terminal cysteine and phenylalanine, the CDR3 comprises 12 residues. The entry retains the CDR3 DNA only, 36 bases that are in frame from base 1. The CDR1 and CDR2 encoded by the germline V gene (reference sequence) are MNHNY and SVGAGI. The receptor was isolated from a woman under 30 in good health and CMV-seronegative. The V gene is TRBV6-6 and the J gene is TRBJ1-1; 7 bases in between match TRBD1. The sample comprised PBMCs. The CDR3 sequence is CASSSQGGEAFF. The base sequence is TGTGCCAGCAGCTCGCAGGGGGGTGAAGCTTTCTTT.